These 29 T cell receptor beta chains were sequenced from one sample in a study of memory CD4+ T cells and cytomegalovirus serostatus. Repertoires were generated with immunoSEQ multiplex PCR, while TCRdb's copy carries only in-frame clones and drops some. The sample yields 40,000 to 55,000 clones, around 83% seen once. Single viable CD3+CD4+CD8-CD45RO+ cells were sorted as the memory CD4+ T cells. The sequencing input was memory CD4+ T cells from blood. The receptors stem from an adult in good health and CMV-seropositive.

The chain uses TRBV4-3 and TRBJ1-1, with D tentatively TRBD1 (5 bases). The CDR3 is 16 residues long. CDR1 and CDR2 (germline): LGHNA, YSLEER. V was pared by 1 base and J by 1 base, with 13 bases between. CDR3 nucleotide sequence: TGCGCCAGCAGCCAAGCGGTGGTCAGGGAGAACACTGAAGCTTTCTTT. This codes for CASSQAVVRENTEAFF.

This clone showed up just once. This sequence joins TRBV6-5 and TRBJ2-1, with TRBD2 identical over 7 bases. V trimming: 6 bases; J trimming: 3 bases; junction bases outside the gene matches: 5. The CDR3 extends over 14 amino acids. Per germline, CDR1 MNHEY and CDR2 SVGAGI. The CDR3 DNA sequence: TGTGCCAGCAGGGCGGGAGAGAACTACAATGAGCAGTTCTTC. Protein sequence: CASRAGENYNEQFF.

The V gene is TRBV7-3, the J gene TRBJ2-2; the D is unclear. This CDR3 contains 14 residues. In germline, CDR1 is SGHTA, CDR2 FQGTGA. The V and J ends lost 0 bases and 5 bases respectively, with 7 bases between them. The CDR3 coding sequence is TGTGCCAGCAGCTTAACGTTCCGTACCGGGGAGCTGTTTTTT. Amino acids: CASSLTFRTGELFF.

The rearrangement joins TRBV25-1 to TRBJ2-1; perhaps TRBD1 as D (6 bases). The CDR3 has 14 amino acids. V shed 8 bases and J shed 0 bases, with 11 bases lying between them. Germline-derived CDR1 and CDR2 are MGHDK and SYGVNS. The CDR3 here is CASGGHDSYNEQFF. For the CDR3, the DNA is TGTGCCAGCGGGGGACACGACTCCTACAATGAGCAGTTCTTC.

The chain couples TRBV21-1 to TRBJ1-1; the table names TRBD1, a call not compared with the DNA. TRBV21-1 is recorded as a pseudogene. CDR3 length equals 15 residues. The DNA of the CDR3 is TGTGCCAGCAGCAACGGTCGGACAGCGAACACTGAAGCTTTCTTT. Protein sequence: CASSNGRTANTEAFF.

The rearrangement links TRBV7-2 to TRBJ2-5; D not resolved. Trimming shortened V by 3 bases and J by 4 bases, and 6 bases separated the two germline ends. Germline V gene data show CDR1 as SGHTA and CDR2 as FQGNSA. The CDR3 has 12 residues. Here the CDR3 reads CASSFLGETQYF. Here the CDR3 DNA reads TGTGCCAGCAGCTTCCTCGGAGAGACCCAGTACTTC.

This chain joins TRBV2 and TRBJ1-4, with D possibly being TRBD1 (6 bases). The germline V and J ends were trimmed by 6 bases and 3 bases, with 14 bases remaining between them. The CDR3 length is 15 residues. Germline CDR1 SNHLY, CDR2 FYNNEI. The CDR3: CASSPRGRANEKLFF. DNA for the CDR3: TGTGCCAGCAGCCCCAGGGGTAGGGCTAATGAAAAACTGTTTTTT.

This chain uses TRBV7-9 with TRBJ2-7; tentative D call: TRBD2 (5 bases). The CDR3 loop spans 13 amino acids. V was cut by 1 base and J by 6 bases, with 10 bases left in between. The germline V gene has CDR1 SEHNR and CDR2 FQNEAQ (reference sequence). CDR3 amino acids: CASSLGGPGEQYF. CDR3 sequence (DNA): TGTGCCAGCAGCTTAGGAGGGCCGGGCGAGCAGTACTTC. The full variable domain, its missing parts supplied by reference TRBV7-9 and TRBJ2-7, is DTGVSQNPRHKITKRGQNVTFRCDPISEHNRLYWYRQTLGQGPEFLTYFQNEAQLEKSRLLSDRFSAERPKGSFSTLEIQRTEQGDSAMYLCASSLGGPGEQYFGPGTRLTVT.

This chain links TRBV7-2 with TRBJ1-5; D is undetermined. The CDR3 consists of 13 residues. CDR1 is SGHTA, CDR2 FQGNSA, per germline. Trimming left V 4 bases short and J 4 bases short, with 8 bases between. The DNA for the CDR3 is TGTGCCAGCAGCTCGAATGTAAATCAGCCCCAGCATTTT. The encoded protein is CASSSNVNQPQHF.

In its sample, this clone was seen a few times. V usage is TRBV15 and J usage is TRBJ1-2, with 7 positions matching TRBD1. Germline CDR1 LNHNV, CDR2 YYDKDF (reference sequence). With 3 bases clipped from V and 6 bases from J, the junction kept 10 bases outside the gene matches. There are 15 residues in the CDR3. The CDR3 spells CATSRGLGGEDGYTF. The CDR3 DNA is TGTGCCACCAGCAGGGGGCTAGGGGGCGAGGATGGCTACACCTTC. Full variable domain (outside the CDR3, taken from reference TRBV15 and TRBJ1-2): DAMVIQNPRYQVTQFGKPVTLSCSQTLNHNVMYWYQQKSSQAPKLLFHYYDKDFNNEADTPDNFQSRRPNTSFCFLDIRSPGLGDTAMYLCATSRGLGGEDGYTFGSGTRLTVV.

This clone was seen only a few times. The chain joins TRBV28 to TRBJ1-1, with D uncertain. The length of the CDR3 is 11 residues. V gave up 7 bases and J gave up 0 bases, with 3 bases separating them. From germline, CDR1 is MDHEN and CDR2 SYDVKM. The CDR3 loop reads CASKLNTEAFF. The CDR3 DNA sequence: TGTGCCAGCAAATTGAACACTGAAGCTTTCTTT.

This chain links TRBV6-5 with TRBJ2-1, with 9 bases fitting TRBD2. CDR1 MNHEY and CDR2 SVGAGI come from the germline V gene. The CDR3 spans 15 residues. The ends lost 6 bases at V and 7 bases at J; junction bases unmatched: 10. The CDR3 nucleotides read TGTGCCAGCAGGCAGGTGACTAGCGGACTAAATGAGCAGTTCTTC. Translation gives CASRQVTSGLNEQFF.

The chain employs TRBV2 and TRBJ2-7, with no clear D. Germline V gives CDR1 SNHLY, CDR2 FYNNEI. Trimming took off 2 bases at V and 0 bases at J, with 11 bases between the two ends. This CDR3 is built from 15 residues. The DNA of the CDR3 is TGTGCCAGCAGTGAATTGGGCAGTAACTCCTACGAGCAGTACTTC. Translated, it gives CASSELGSNSYEQYF.

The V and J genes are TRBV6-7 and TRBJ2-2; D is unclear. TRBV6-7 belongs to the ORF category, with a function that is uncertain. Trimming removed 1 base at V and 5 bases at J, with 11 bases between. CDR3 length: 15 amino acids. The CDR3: CASSYFSLGTGELFF. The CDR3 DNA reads TGTGCCAGCAGTTACTTCTCACTGGGGACCGGGGAGCTGTTTTTT.

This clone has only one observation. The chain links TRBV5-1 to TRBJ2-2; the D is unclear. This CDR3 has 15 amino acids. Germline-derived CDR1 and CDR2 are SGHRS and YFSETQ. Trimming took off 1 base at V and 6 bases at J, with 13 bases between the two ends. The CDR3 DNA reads TGCGCCAGCAGCTTGTCCGGAACGTTGTCCGGGGAGCTGTTTTTT. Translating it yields CASSLSGTLSGELFF. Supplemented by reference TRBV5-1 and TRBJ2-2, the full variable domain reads KAGVTQTPRYLIKTRGQQVTLSCSPISGHRSVSWYQQTPGQGLQFLFEYFSETQRNKGNFPGRFSGRQFSNSRSEMNVSTLELGDSALYLCASSLSGTLSGELFFGEGSRLTVL.

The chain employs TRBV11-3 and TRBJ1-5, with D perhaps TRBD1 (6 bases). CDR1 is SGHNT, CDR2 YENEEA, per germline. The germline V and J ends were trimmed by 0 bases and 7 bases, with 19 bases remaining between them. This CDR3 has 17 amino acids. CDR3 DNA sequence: TGTGCCAGCAGCTTAGATAGGGGGGACAAGGGGCGACAGCCCCAGCATTTT. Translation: CASSLDRGDKGRQPQHF.

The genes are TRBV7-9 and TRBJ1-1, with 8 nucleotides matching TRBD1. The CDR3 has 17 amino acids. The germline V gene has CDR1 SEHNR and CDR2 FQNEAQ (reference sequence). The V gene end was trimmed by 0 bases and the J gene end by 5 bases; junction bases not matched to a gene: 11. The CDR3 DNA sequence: TGTGCCAGCAGCTTAGCGAAAATGGTCAGGGGGCGAACTGAAGCTTTCTTT. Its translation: CASSLAKMVRGRTEAFF.

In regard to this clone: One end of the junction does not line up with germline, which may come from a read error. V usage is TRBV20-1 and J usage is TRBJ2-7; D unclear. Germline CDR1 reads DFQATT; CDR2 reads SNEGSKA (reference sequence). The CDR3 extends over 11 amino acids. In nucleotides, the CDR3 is TGCAGTGCTGGAGACGGTCACGAGCAGTACTTC. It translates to CSAGDGHEQYF.

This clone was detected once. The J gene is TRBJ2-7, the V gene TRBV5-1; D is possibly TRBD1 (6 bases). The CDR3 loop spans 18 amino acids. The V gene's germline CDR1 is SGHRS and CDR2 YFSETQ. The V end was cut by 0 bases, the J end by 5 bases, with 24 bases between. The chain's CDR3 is CASSLDPWTAATTDEQYF. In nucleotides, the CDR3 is TGCGCCAGCAGCTTGGATCCTTGGACAGCGGCGACTACGGACGAGCAGTACTTC.

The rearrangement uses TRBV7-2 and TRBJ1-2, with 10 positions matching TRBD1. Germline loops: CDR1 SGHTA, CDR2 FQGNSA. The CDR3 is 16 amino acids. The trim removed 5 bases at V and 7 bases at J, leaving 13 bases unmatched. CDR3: CASSPSRGQGSVGYTF. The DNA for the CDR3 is TGTGCCAGCAGCCCTAGTCGGGGACAGGGGTCCGTTGGCTACACCTTC.

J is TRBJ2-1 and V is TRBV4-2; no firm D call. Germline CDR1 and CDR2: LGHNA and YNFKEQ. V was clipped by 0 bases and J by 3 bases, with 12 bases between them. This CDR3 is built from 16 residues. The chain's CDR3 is CASSQDQLLVYNEQFF. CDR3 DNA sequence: TGTGCCAGCAGCCAAGATCAACTATTGGTCTACAATGAGCAGTTCTTC.

The CDR3 nucleotides are TGTGCCAGCAGCAAACAGGGCGGGAGCCCCCTCAATGAGCAGTTCTTC. Translated: CASSKQGGSPLNEQFF. The rearrangement joins TRBV7-3 to TRBJ2-1; D might be TRBD2 (7 bases). Germline CDR1 and CDR2: SGHTA and FQGTGA. The CDR3 runs to 16 residues. V was cut by 5 bases and J by 6 bases, with 20 bases left in between.

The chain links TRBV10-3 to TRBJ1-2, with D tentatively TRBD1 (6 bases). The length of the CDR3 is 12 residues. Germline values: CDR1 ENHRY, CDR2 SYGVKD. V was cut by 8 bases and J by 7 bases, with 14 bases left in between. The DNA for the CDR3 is TGTGCCATCGGACAGTCGGCGGGTGGCTACACCTTC. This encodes CAIGQSAGGYTF.

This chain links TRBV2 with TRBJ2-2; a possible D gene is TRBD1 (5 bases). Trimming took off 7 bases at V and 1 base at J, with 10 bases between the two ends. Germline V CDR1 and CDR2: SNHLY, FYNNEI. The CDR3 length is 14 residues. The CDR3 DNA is TGTGCCAGCAATCCAGGGAAGAACACCGGGGAGCTGTTTTTT. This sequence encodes CASNPGKNTGELFF.

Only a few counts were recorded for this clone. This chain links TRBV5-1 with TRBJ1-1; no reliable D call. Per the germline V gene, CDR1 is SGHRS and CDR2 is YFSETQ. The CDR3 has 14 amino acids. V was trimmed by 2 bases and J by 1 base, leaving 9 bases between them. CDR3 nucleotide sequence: TGCGCCAGCAGCTTCCCTGGCGGGAACACTGAAGCTTTCTTT. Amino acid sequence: CASSFPGGNTEAFF.

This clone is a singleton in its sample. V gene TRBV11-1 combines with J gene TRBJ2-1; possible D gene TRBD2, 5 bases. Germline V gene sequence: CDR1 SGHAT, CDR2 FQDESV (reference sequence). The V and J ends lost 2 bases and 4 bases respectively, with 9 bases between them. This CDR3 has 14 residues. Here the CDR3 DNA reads TGTGCCAGCAGCTTAATGAGCGGTTACAATGAGCAGTTCTTC. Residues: CASSLMSGYNEQFF.

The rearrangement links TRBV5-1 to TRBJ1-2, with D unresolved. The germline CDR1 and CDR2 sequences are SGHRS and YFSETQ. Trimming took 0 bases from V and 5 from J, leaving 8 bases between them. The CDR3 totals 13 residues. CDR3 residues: CASSLEAEYGYTF. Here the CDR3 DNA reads TGCGCCAGCAGCTTGGAGGCGGAGTATGGCTACACCTTC. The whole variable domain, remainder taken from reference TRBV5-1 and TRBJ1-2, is KAGVTQTPRYLIKTRGQQVTLSCSPISGHRSVSWYQQTPGQGLQFLFEYFSETQRNKGNFPGRFSGRQFSNSRSEMNVSTLELGDSALYLCASSLEAEYGYTFGSGTRLTVV.

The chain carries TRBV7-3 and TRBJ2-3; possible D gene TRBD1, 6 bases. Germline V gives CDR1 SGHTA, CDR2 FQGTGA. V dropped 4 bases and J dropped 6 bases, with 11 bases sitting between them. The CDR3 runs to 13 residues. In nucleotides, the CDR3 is TGTGCCAGCAGCTCACACCAGGGGGATACGCAGTATTTT. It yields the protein CASSSHQGDTQYF.

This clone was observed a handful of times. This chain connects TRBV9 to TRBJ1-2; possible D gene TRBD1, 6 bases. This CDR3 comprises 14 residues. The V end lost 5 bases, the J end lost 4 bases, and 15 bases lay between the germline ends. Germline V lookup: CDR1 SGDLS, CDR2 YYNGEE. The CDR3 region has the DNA TGTGCCAGCAGTGGCCCCAAGGACAGCTATGGCTACACCTTC. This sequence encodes CASSGPKDSYGYTF.